The present T cell receptor (beta chain) was sequenced within a study of OX40 agonist ivuxolimab in advanced cancers. On the study more broadly: Enrollees could have had prior anti-PD-1, anti-PD-L1 or anti-CTLA-4 therapy, which around 43% had received. Regarding the study as a whole: What antigens the expanded peripheral T cells recognized was never established.

Peripheral blood came from all dose cohorts at three timepoints. V lost 0 bases to trimming and J lost 5 bases, with 11 bases between them. Per germline, CDR1 SGHRS and CDR2 YFSETQ. This CDR3 contains 14 residues. As for this clone: Its target is not known.

This table comes from immunoSEQ multiplex PCR, and its TCRdb copy is limited to in-frame clones, with some not included. The data contain tens of thousands of clones, about 90% of them singletons. The starting material was CD4+ or CD8+ T cells sorted from blood, obtained in a trial of the OX40 agonist ivuxolimab. The gene calls are TRBV5-1 and TRBJ2-5, with D maybe TRBD2 (5 bases). This clonotype was obtained from an adult with an advanced solid tumor such as melanoma, head and neck, liver or kidney cancer. The CDR3: CASSLATSYETQYF. The CDR3 DNA reads TGCGCCAGCAGCTTGGCAACTAGTTACGAGACCCAGTACTTC.